Listed below are T cell receptor beta chains from one sample, sequenced in a study of cytomegalovirus exposure and HLA in healthy donors. Sequencing was performed with immunoSEQ multiplex PCR; in TCRdb, only in-frame clones are kept and a portion is missing. The sample shows roughly 74,000 clones, around 76% of them seen only once. What was sequenced was PBMCs. Source of these receptors: a man aged 35 to 55 in good health and CMV-seronegative. The CDR3 runs from the conserved cysteine through the conserved F or W. A D gene is named only where the DNA matches it firmly. Clone size is given for some rows only: seen once, a few or many times, or a class if the clone is expanded.

clone_size	v_call	j_call	d_call	cdr3_aa	cdr3_nt
-	TRBV6-5	TRBJ1-1	-	CASSWGDGEAFF	TGTGCCAGCAGTTGGGGGGACGGTGAAGCTTTCTTT
once	TRBV28	TRBJ2-6	-	CASRTLTGLSGANGLTF	TGTGCCAGCAGGACACTAACAGGGTTGTCTGGGGCCAACGGCCTGACTTTC
-	TRBV5-1	TRBJ2-2	-	CASNPGKTGELFF	TGCGCCAGCAACCCGGGGAAGACCGGGGAGCTGTTTTTT
-	TRBV5-1	TRBJ1-5	TRBD1	CASSIRQGDQPQHF	TGCGCCAGCAGCATCCGACAGGGGGATCAGCCCCAGCATTTT
once	TRBV7-9	TRBJ2-1	TRBD2	CASSPGTSGYNEQFF	TGTGCCAGCAGCCCAGGGACTAGCGGTTACAATGAGCAGTTCTTC
-	TRBV7-9	TRBJ2-1	-	CASSLGRGQHEQFF	TGTGCCAGCAGCTTAGGTCGCGGGCAACATGAGCAGTTCTTC
-	TRBV18	TRBJ1-1	TRBD1	CASSPPRGRDRFF	TGTGCCAGCTCACCACCGAGGGGCAGGGACAGGTTCTTT
-	TRBV6-1	TRBJ2-2	-	CASRTGVSGELFF	TGTGCCAGTCGGACGGGAGTTTCCGGGGAGCTGTTTTTT
-	TRBV10-1	TRBJ2-1	-	CASSESRGKEQFF	TGCGCCAGCAGTGAATCCCGAGGGAAAGAGCAGTTCTTC
-	TRBV6-1	TRBJ2-7	TRBD1	CASTFTGTENYEQYF	TGTGCCAGTACATTCACCGGGACAGAAAACTACGAGCAGTACTTC
-	TRBV7-8	TRBJ2-2	TRBD2	CASSLDRSGTGGELFF	TGTGCCAGCAGCTTAGATCGTAGCGGGACTGGCGGGGAGCTGTTTTTT
few	TRBV5-6	TRBJ2-1	TRBD1	CASSWGQGANEQFF	TGTGCCAGCAGCTGGGGACAGGGGGCCAATGAGCAGTTCTTC
once	TRBV7-9	TRBJ2-3	-	CASSLMWELPDTQYF	TGTGCCAGCAGCTTAATGTGGGAGCTCCCAGATACGCAGTATTTT
-	TRBV5-4	TRBJ1-3	-	CASSREGVGNTIYF	TGTGCCAGCAGCCGGGAGGGGGTTGGAAACACCATATATTTT
-	TRBV6-5	TRBJ2-7	TRBD2	CASSRLAGGYEQYF	TGTGCCAGCAGCCGACTAGCGGGAGGTTACGAGCAGTACTTC
-	TRBV2	TRBJ2-3	-	CASSDPPMTDTQYF	TGTGCCAGCAGTGATCCCCCTATGACAGATACGCAGTATTTT
-	TRBV21-1	TRBJ2-1	-	CASSKALWSSGRGFGNEQFF	TGCGCCAGCAGCAAAGCGCTTTGGTCTAGCGGGAGAGGCTTTGGCAATGAGCAGTTCTTC
-	TRBV9	TRBJ2-3	TRBD2	CASSVAGAGGGTDTQYF	TGTGCCAGCAGCGTAGCCGGGGCGGGAGGCGGTACAGATACGCAGTATTTT
-	TRBV28	TRBJ2-4	-	CASSRGNGGGYF	TGTGCCAGCAGTCGGGGAAACGGGGGTGGGTACTTC
-	TRBV7-3	TRBJ2-6	TRBD1	CASSLISQGASSGANVLTF	TGTGCCAGCAGCTTAATCTCACAGGGGGCCTCCTCTGGGGCCAACGTCCTGACTTTC
once	TRBV28	TRBJ2-3	TRBD1	CANMDRGTDTQYF	TGTGCCAATATGGACAGGGGGACAGATACGCAGTATTTT
-	TRBV7-2	TRBJ2-7	-	CASSWEGGGLNEQYF	TGTGCCAGCAGCTGGGAGGGGGGGGGTTTAAACGAGCAGTACTTC
few	TRBV27	TRBJ2-3	TRBD1	CASWQTGGFFDTQYF	TGTGCCAGCTGGCAGACAGGGGGTTTTTTTGATACGCAGTATTTT
-	TRBV7-9	TRBJ2-3	-	CASSLSLPGQYF	TGTGCCAGCAGCTTAAGCTTGCCAGGTCAGTATTTT
few	TRBV19	TRBJ2-7	TRBD1	CASSHPAGQGAYEQYF	TGTGCCAGTAGTCACCCCGCCGGACAGGGGGCCTACGAGCAGTACTTC
-	TRBV5-4	TRBJ2-7	TRBD2	CASSWSGSNEQYF	TGTGCCAGCAGCTGGAGCGGGAGCAACGAGCAGTACTTC
-	TRBV7-3	TRBJ1-2	-	CASSSSGGYTF	TGTGCCAGCAGCTCGTCAGGAGGCTACACCTTC
-	TRBV11-2	TRBJ2-1	-	CASSYLPGTGLNEQFF	TGTGCCAGCAGTTATCTACCAGGAACGGGGTTGAATGAGCAGTTCTTC
-	TRBV15	TRBJ1-4	-	CATSRDPSKPVGEKLFF	TGTGCCACCAGCAGAGATCCTAGCAAGCCCGTGGGGGAAAAACTGTTTTTT
few	TRBV19	TRBJ2-1	TRBD1	CASSITSGTGLNNEQFF	TGTGCCAGTAGTATTACCTCCGGGACAGGGCTAAACAATGAGCAGTTCTTC
-	TRBV7-2	TRBJ1-1	-	CASSTGWGGNEAFF	TGTGCCAGCAGCACGGGGTGGGGAGGTAATGAAGCTTTCTTT
-	TRBV30	TRBJ1-6	-	CAWSTRSYNSPLHF	TGTGCCTGGAGTACTCGCTCCTATAATTCACCCCTCCACTTT
-	TRBV10-3	TRBJ2-3	TRBD1	CAIRDRDRVADTQYF	TGTGCCATCAGGGATCGGGACAGGGTTGCAGATACGCAGTATTTT
-	TRBV5-1	TRBJ1-1	TRBD1	CASSLETGVNTEAFF	TGCGCCAGCAGCTTGGAGACAGGGGTGAACACTGAAGCTTTCTTT
-	TRBV6-1	TRBJ2-7	TRBD1	CASTMVETGAYEQYF	TGTGCCAGCACGATGGTCGAGACAGGGGCCTACGAGCAGTACTTC
-	TRBV27	TRBJ2-1	TRBD2	CASATPSGDNEQFF	TGTGCCAGCGCTACTCCTAGCGGAGACAATGAGCAGTTCTTC
few	TRBV6-1	TRBJ1-4	-	CASMGGAANEKLFF	TGTGCCAGCATGGGGGGGGCAGCTAATGAAAAACTGTTTTTT
few	TRBV5-1	TRBJ2-7	TRBD1	CASSMTSRTGRTLGYYEQYF	TGCGCCAGCAGCATGACTTCTCGGACAGGGAGAACCCTAGGATATTACGAGCAGTACTTC
-	TRBV28	TRBJ2-1	TRBD1	CASRGPGQGIGEQFF	TGTGCCAGCAGGGGGCCAGGACAGGGCATAGGGGAGCAGTTCTTC
-	TRBV2	TRBJ1-1	-	CASSPGQPITEAFF	TGTGCCAGCAGTCCTGGACAGCCCATCACTGAAGCTTTCTTT
once	TRBV19	TRBJ2-2	TRBD2	CASSIGGRGTGELFF	TGTGCCAGTAGTATTGGAGGGAGGGGCACCGGGGAGCTGTTTTTT
-	TRBV6-1	TRBJ1-5	-	CASSETSGNQPQHF	TGTGCCAGCAGTGAAACATCAGGCAATCAGCCCCAGCATTTT
-	TRBV28	TRBJ1-4	-	CASSFDEKLFF	TGTGCCAGCAGTTTCGATGAAAAACTGTTTTTT
-	TRBV5-3	TRBJ1-5	-	CARSGPHQPQHF	TGTGCCAGAAGCGGCCCCCATCAGCCCCAGCATTTT
few	TRBV2	TRBJ1-1	-	CASTYRQMNTEAFF	TGTGCCAGCACTTACAGACAGATGAACACTGAAGCTTTCTTT
few	TRBV5-1	TRBJ2-1	TRBD1	CASSAGTGYNEQFF	TGCGCCAGCAGTGCCGGGACAGGATACAATGAGCAGTTCTTC
-	TRBV4-1	TRBJ1-2	TRBD1	CASSQTRGIKQGAYGYTF	TGCGCCAGCAGCCAAACCAGGGGGATTAAACAGGGCGCCTATGGCTACACCTTC
once	TRBV6-1	TRBJ1-4	TRBD1	CASRETGGGANEKLFF	TGTGCCAGCAGAGAAACAGGGGGCGGGGCTAATGAAAAACTGTTTTTT
-	TRBV6-6	TRBJ1-1	-	CASSLVGAEAFF	TGTGCCAGCAGTTTGGTTGGAGCTGAAGCTTTCTTT
-	TRBV18	TRBJ2-7	TRBD1	CASSPGTGSSYEQYF	TGTGCCAGCTCACCAGGGACAGGGTCCTCCTACGAGCAGTACTTC
-	TRBV10-3	TRBJ2-7	TRBD2	CAMGSAGGPYEQYF	TGTGCCATGGGTTCCGCGGGGGGCCCCTACGAGCAGTACTTC
-	TRBV4-2	TRBJ2-7	-	CASSEGQGYYEQYF	TGTGCCAGCAGCGAAGGGCAGGGTTACTACGAGCAGTACTTC
-	TRBV5-8	TRBJ1-1	-	CASSLGGGNTEAFF	TGTGCCAGCAGCCTCGGGGGGGGGAACACTGAAGCTTTCTTT
-	TRBV7-9	TRBJ2-1	-	CASSVGGSSYNEQFF	TGTGCCAGCAGTGTAGGGGGTAGCTCCTACAATGAGCAGTTCTTC
once	TRBV19	TRBJ2-1	-	CASRDFNNEQFF	TGTGCCAGCCGGGACTTTAACAATGAGCAGTTCTTC
few	TRBV7-9	TRBJ2-1	-	CASSPDNEQFF	TGTGCCAGCAGCCCAGACAATGAGCAGTTCTTC
-	TRBV11-3	TRBJ2-2	TRBD1	CASSLDQGGTQTTGELFF	TGTGCCAGCAGCTTAGACCAAGGGGGCACTCAAACCACCGGGGAGCTGTTTTTT